A single sample is the source of the 9 T cell receptor beta chains below, sequenced in a study of cytomegalovirus exposure and HLA in healthy donors. A multiplex PCR was run with 60 Vbeta primers and 13 Jbeta primers. This table comes from immunoSEQ multiplex PCR, and its TCRdb copy is limited to in-frame clones, with some not included. This table holds about 140,000 clones, roughly 78% found once. The sample consisted of PBMCs. Receptor source: a man aged 25 to 45 in good health and CMV-seronegative.

The chain employs TRBV7-3 and TRBJ2-1; 9 positions agree with TRBD2. The CDR3 has 19 residues. Unmatched junction bases numbered 9, after V lost 0 bases and J lost 0 bases. The germline CDR1 and CDR2 sequences are SGHTA and FQGTGA. CDR3: CASSLTELGSGSSYNEQFF. CDR3 coding DNA: TGTGCCAGCAGCTTAACTGAATTGGGTAGCGGGAGCTCCTACAATGAGCAGTTCTTC.

In its sample, this clone was seen once. The gene calls are TRBV7-9 and TRBJ2-1; 13 bases match TRBD2. The trim removed 6 bases at V and 7 bases at J, leaving 9 bases unmatched. CDR1 is SEHNR, CDR2 FQNEAQ, per germline (reference sequence). This CDR3 is 16 amino acids long. The CDR3 DNA is TGTGCCAGCAGTCCACCGGGACTAGCGGGGAGAAATGAGCAGTTCTTC. Its translation: CASSPPGLAGRNEQFF.

The V call is TRBV20-1, the J call TRBJ1-2, with D perhaps matching TRBD1 (6 bases). V lost 6 bases and J lost 8, with 13 bases in between. Germline V gene sequence: CDR1 DFQATT, CDR2 SNEGSKA (reference sequence). The CDR3 sequence is 11 residues long. CDR3 in amino acids: CSAMGGGGYTF. The CDR3 DNA reads as TGCAGTGCCATGGGGGGGGGCGGCTACACCTTC.

The chain recombines TRBV5-1 with TRBJ2-1; 10 bases agree with TRBD1. Per the germline V gene, CDR1 is SGHRS and CDR2 is YFSETQ. The CDR3 is made up of 14 amino acids. After removal of 2 bases from V and 9 bases from J, the junction contained 5 bases not matched to a gene. CDR3 bases: TGCGCCAGCAGCTTCGGACAGGGGGTTAGTGAGCAGTTCTTC. Translating gives CASSFGQGVSEQFF.

V and J are TRBV5-1 and TRBJ2-3; the match to TRBD2 covers 13 bases. Trimming removed 4 bases from V and 7 bases from J; junction bases left unmatched: 18. This CDR3 is built from 19 residues. Germline lookup yields CDR1 SGHRS and CDR2 YFSETQ. The CDR3 DNA reads TGCGCCAGCAGCAGGGACAGGGGACGAACCGGGACTAGCGGGAATACGCAGTATTTT. Encoded protein: CASSRDRGRTGTSGNTQYF.

V and J are TRBV10-1 and TRBJ2-3; 9 nucleotides align to TRBD1. From germline, CDR1 is WNHNN and CDR2 SYGVQD (reference sequence). This CDR3 spans 16 amino acids. Trimming cost V 0 bases and J 3 bases; bases outside gene matches: 4. The CDR3 sequence: CASSESLTGGTDTQYF. CDR3 DNA: TGCGCCAGCAGTGAGTCCTTGACAGGGGGGACAGATACGCAGTATTTT.

The chain employs TRBV2 and TRBJ1-5; D possibly corresponds to TRBD1 (6 bases). The CDR3 contains 15 residues. Germline V lookup: CDR1 SNHLY, CDR2 FYNNEI. Trimming pared 5 bases from V and 1 base from J, leaving 12 bases between. CDR3 bases: TGTGCCAGCAGTAGGGGGTTGGGGAGCAATCAGCCCCAGCATTTT. Its protein is CASSRGLGSNQPQHF.

The CDR3 loop reads CASSESGQGLTRQYF. CDR3 bases: TGTGCCAGCAGTGAATCGGGTCAGGGACTCACTCGGCAGTACTTC. The chain has TRBV2 and TRBJ2-7; D is perhaps TRBD2 (6 bases). The V gene's germline CDR1 is SNHLY and CDR2 FYNNEI. Trimming stripped 2 bases from V and 9 bases from J, with 20 bases between. CDR3 size: 15 residues.

The gene calls are TRBV7-9 and TRBJ1-1, with 7 bases lining up with TRBD1. Germline V gene lookup returns CDR1 SEHNR and CDR2 FQNEAQ (reference sequence). The CDR3 spans 14 residues. With V trimmed by 4 bases and J by 4 bases, 6 bases remained unmatched. CDR3 in amino acids: CASSYHRGGTEAFF. The CDR3 region has the DNA TGTGCCAGCAGCTACCACAGGGGAGGCACTGAAGCTTTCTTT.